The clone carrying this T cell receptor beta chain was observed a handful of times. What it recognizes is unknown. These data are taken from a study of shared clonotypes between healthy human individuals. Study as a whole: Donors were a couple of women and a few men aged 18 to 49. CD4 naive and CD4 memory each took three plates per donor, while CD8 naive took two and CD8 memory one. Findings and limits, study-wide: A reduction in generation probabilities was seen for non-shared clonotypes relative to those shared by all four donors.

The CDR3 contains 15 residues. Between the trimmed V and J ends, which lost 4 bases and 0 bases, there was a span of 11 bases. From germline, CDR1 is SNHLY and CDR2 FYNNEI. TCRdb's table, derived via immunoSEQ multiplex PCR, lists solely in-frame clones and lacks some. Among approximately 740,000 clones listed, 74% were seen once. The genes are TRBV2 and TRBJ2-3, with D maybe TRBD1 (5 bases). The sequencing input was memory CD4+ T cells sorted from blood. Sample subset: CD45RA-negative fraction. The sequence derives from a woman in her 30s in good health. CDR3 sequence reads: CASSGDRYSTDTQYF. The CDR3, as DNA: TGTGCCAGCAGTGGAGACAGATATAGCACAGATACGCAGTATTTT.